This T cell receptor beta chain derives from a study of CD8+ T cells in alopecia areata. There are a few counts of this clone. Indicated treatment: oral pan-JAK inhibitor, 5-10 mg twice daily. Extracted from the samples, RNA was reverse transcribed into cDNA to serve as the sequencing template. Using immunoSEQ multiplex PCR, the repertoire was profiled, and TCRdb retains in-frame clones only, with some absent. The repertoire holds about 150,000 clones, with roughly 52% as singletons. This CDR3 is 12 amino acids long. The chain combines TRBV21-1 with TRBJ1-1. TRBV21-1 is an annotated pseudogene. This clonotype was sampled from a human donor with alopecia areata. The source was CD8+ T cells sorted from blood, collected at week 4, from a patient treated with tofacitinib. In nucleotides, the CDR3 is TGTGCCAGCAGCACCGTAGGGACTGAAGCTTTCTTT. Its protein is CASSTVGTEAFF.